The sequence of this T cell receptor beta chain was determined in a study of OX40 agonist ivuxolimab in advanced cancers. The CDR3 is made up of 18 amino acids. The germline gives CDR1 MNHEY, CDR2 SMNVEV (reference sequence). Unmatched junction bases numbered 10, after V lost 0 bases and J lost 4 bases. This table comes from immunoSEQ multiplex PCR, and its TCRdb copy is limited to in-frame clones, with some not included. The sample consists of tens of thousands of clones, roughly 88% of them appearing once. Baseline was the first blood sampling point, followed by cycle 4 day 1 and cycle 7 day 1. The chain combines TRBV27 with TRBJ2-5; 11 positions agree with TRBD2. This TCR was recovered from an adult with an advanced solid tumor such as melanoma, head and neck, liver or kidney cancer. The material sequenced was CD4+ or CD8+ T cells sorted from blood, taken in a trial of the OX40 agonist ivuxolimab. Here the CDR3 DNA reads TGTGCCAGCAGTTTATCGACGCCGCTAGCGGGAGGAGGAGAGACCCAGTACTTC. This translates into CASSLSTPLAGGGETQYF.